The entry below describes one T cell receptor (beta chain). This specimen belongs to a study of T cell responses to AZD1222 COVID-19 vaccine. The CDR3 extends over 15 amino acids. Germline V gene data show CDR1 as LNHDA and CDR2 as SQIVND (reference sequence). V was cut by 5 bases and J by 0 bases, with 14 bases left in between. Clones were read by immunoSEQ multiplex PCR, and TCRdb kept only the in-frame ones, dropping some. The table includes roughly 270,000 clones, 85% to 95% detected once. The sequencing used peripheral blood, collected 28 days after the second AZD1222 dose. The chain has TRBV19 and TRBJ2-7, with D perhaps matching TRBD1 (6 bases). The TCR sequence derives from an adult who received the AZD1222 COVID-19 vaccine. The CDR3 loop reads CASSPEQGSSYEQYF. The DNA of the CDR3 is TGTGCCAGTAGTCCCGAGCAGGGGAGCTCCTACGAGCAGTACTTC.